This T cell receptor (beta chain) is from a study of T cell changes during pregnancy in multiple sclerosis. This table comes from immunoSEQ multiplex PCR, and its TCRdb copy is limited to in-frame clones, with some not included. In the table there are about 24,000 clones, around 90% of which are singletons. Between the trimmed V and J ends, which lost 8 bases and 2 bases, there was a span of 18 bases. This CDR3 has 16 amino acids. In germline, CDR1 is SEHNR, CDR2 FQNEAQ (reference sequence). The receptor comes from a female donor in good health, enrolled as a control in a pregnancy study. The chain is built from TRBV7-9 and TRBJ2-2; the D gene is possibly TRBD2 (5 bases). Here the sequenced sample was CD4+ T cells from peripheral blood mononuclear cells, taken in the second trimester of pregnancy. For the CDR3, the DNA is TGTGCCAGCGCTTTGGGAGTGGAAACTAACACCGGGGAGCTGTTTTTT. Its protein is CASALGVETNTGELFF.